This is a list of T cell receptor beta chains from one sample in a study of CD8+ T cells in alopecia areata. Assay: immunoSEQ multiplex PCR; the TCRdb copy retains only in-frame clones and omits some. The data show about 270,000 clones, with 45% to 70% seen just once and about 0.89% held by the top ten. The sequencing used CD4+ T cells sorted from blood, collected at approximately week 52, from a patient treated with tofacitinib. These TCRs come from a human donor with alopecia areata. Each CDR3 is given with its conserved first and last residue. D genes are given only for firm matches. Rows may omit the clone size; those that give it use once, few, many or a size class.

v_call: TRBV7-2; d_call: .; j_call: TRBJ2-1; clone_size: .; cdr3_nt: TGTGCCAGCAGCTTAGCGCCATCGTGGGGTAGCGAGGATGAGCAGTTCTTC; cdr3_aa: CASSLAPSWGSEDEQFF
v_call: TRBV15; d_call: TRBD2; j_call: TRBJ2-3; clone_size: .; cdr3_nt: TGTGCCACCAGCAGCTTCGGACTAGCCCATACGCAGTATTTT; cdr3_aa: CATSSFGLAHTQYF
v_call: TRBV4-1; d_call: TRBD2; j_call: TRBJ2-4; clone_size: few; cdr3_nt: TGCGCCAGCAGCCAAAGAGGCTCGGGGGGACGAGGGATTCAGTACTTC; cdr3_aa: CASSQRGSGGRGIQYF
v_call: TRBV4-1; d_call: .; j_call: TRBJ1-2; clone_size: .; cdr3_nt: TGCGCCAGCAGCCAAGCAGCTAACTATGGCTACACCTTC; cdr3_aa: CASSQAANYGYTF
v_call: TRBV27; d_call: .; j_call: TRBJ2-7; clone_size: .; cdr3_nt: TGTGCCAGCAGTTTTCGGGAAGGGGTGGAGTACGAGCAGTACTTC; cdr3_aa: CASSFREGVEYEQYF
v_call: TRBV5-6; d_call: .; j_call: TRBJ2-1; clone_size: .; cdr3_nt: TGTGCCAGCAGCTTGGATGGTACAGGCGGGCTTGGGCAGTTCTTC; cdr3_aa: CASSLDGTGGLGQFF
v_call: TRBV7-2; d_call: .; j_call: TRBJ2-1; clone_size: .; cdr3_nt: TGTGCCAGCAGCTTTAAGGGGGGTGAGCAGTTCTTC; cdr3_aa: CASSFKGGEQFF
v_call: TRBV7-2; d_call: .; j_call: TRBJ2-3; clone_size: once; cdr3_nt: TGTGCCAGCAGCTTAGATCGGGCGGATACGCAGTATTTT; cdr3_aa: CASSLDRADTQYF
v_call: TRBV27; d_call: .; j_call: TRBJ1-2; clone_size: few; cdr3_nt: TGTGCCAGCAGCCCCCAGGGGCGCACTGGCTACACCTTC; cdr3_aa: CASSPQGRTGYTF
v_call: TRBV18; d_call: .; j_call: TRBJ1-2; clone_size: .; cdr3_nt: TGTGCCAGCTCCCAAGGCACTGACTATGGCTACACCTTC; cdr3_aa: CASSQGTDYGYTF
v_call: TRBV7-9; d_call: .; j_call: TRBJ1-1; clone_size: .; cdr3_nt: TGTGCCAGCAGCTTGACACGCAACACTGAAGCTTTCTTT; cdr3_aa: CASSLTRNTEAFF
v_call: TRBV7-8; d_call: .; j_call: TRBJ2-7; clone_size: .; cdr3_nt: TGTGCCAGCAGCTCCAGGAGATCCCTAATTGACGAGCAGTACTTC; cdr3_aa: CASSSRRSLIDEQYF
v_call: TRBV29-1; d_call: .; j_call: TRBJ2-3; clone_size: once; cdr3_nt: TGCAGCGTTGAAGTCGCTAGCGAGAACACGCAGTATTTT; cdr3_aa: CSVEVASENTQYF
v_call: TRBV30; d_call: .; j_call: TRBJ2-7; clone_size: .; cdr3_nt: TGTGCCTGGAGTTCCCTGAACCCCTTAGTGTCCGAGCAGTACTTC; cdr3_aa: CAWSSLNPLVSEQYF
v_call: TRBV4-3; d_call: .; j_call: TRBJ2-1; clone_size: .; cdr3_nt: TGCGCCAGCAGCCAGTCTAGAAGTGGGCTCTATGAGCAGTTCTTC; cdr3_aa: CASSQSRSGLYEQFF
v_call: TRBV6-5; d_call: .; j_call: TRBJ1-6; clone_size: once; cdr3_nt: TGTGCCAGCAGTTACTCCAGGGTGATAGGATCACCCCTCCACTTT; cdr3_aa: CASSYSRVIGSPLHF
v_call: TRBV10-3; d_call: .; j_call: TRBJ2-3; clone_size: .; cdr3_nt: TGTGCCATCAGTGAACAGCGGTCAAACACAGATACGCAGTATTTT; cdr3_aa: CAISEQRSNTDTQYF
v_call: TRBV9; d_call: .; j_call: TRBJ1-2; clone_size: .; cdr3_nt: TGTGCCAGCAGCGTAGCCAACAACCCTAACTATGGCTACACCTTC; cdr3_aa: CASSVANNPNYGYTF
v_call: TRBV30; d_call: .; j_call: TRBJ1-1; clone_size: .; cdr3_nt: TGTGCCTGGAGTGTAACTGGGATTACTGAAGCTTTCTTT; cdr3_aa: CAWSVTGITEAFF
v_call: TRBV30; d_call: .; j_call: TRBJ2-1; clone_size: few; cdr3_nt: TGTGCCTGGAGAGGAACTGTGCAGCAGTTCTTC; cdr3_aa: CAWRGTVQQFF
v_call: TRBV15; d_call: TRBD1; j_call: TRBJ2-7; clone_size: .; cdr3_nt: TGTGCCACCAGACGGGACAGGGGGACCTACGAGCAGTACTTC; cdr3_aa: CATRRDRGTYEQYF
v_call: TRBV10-3; d_call: .; j_call: TRBJ1-2; clone_size: few; cdr3_nt: TGTGCCATCAGTACGCAGGGACGAGTGACTGGCTACACCTTC; cdr3_aa: CAISTQGRVTGYTF
v_call: TRBV30; d_call: .; j_call: TRBJ2-7; clone_size: .; cdr3_nt: TGTGCCTGGAGTGTAGGGGGACATATCTACGAGCAGTACTTC; cdr3_aa: CAWSVGGHIYEQYF
v_call: TRBV4-1; d_call: .; j_call: TRBJ2-5; clone_size: once; cdr3_nt: TGCGCCAGCAGCCAAGCCACTCAAGAGACCCAGTACTTC; cdr3_aa: CASSQATQETQYF
v_call: TRBV29-1; d_call: .; j_call: TRBJ1-5; clone_size: .; cdr3_nt: TGCAGCGTTGGAGACAGACACAATCAGCCCCAGCATTTT; cdr3_aa: CSVGDRHNQPQHF
v_call: TRBV27; d_call: .; j_call: TRBJ1-2; clone_size: .; cdr3_nt: TGTGCCAGCAGTCCCCGGGGTACCTATGGCTACACCTTC; cdr3_aa: CASSPRGTYGYTF
v_call: TRBV6-1; d_call: .; j_call: TRBJ1-1; clone_size: .; cdr3_nt: TGTGCCAGCAGCCTGTCGATCCTAGGAGCTTTCTTT; cdr3_aa: CASSLSILGAFF
v_call: TRBV15; d_call: TRBD2; j_call: TRBJ2-5; clone_size: .; cdr3_nt: TGTGCCACCAGCAGAGATACGCAGGGACTAGCGGGGTCGTGGATGGCGGAGACCCAGTACTTC; cdr3_aa: CATSRDTQGLAGSWMAETQYF
v_call: TRBV6-6; d_call: .; j_call: TRBJ2-6; clone_size: few; cdr3_nt: TGTGCCATCAGTGGAGATAGGGTGCGTGGGGCCAACGTCCTGACTTTC; cdr3_aa: CAISGDRVRGANVLTF
v_call: TRBV5-1; d_call: .; j_call: TRBJ1-1; clone_size: .; cdr3_nt: TGCGCCAGCAGCCCGGAGCGCGGGAGAGAAGCTTTCTTT; cdr3_aa: CASSPERGREAFF
v_call: TRBV7-9; d_call: .; j_call: TRBJ2-6; clone_size: many; cdr3_nt: TGTGCCAGCAGCTCTCGTGGGGCCAACGTCCTGACTTTC; cdr3_aa: CASSSRGANVLTF
v_call: TRBV5-8; d_call: .; j_call: TRBJ2-5; clone_size: .; cdr3_nt: TGTGCCAGCGCGGCGCTAGCGGAGACCCAGTACTTC; cdr3_aa: CASAALAETQYF
v_call: TRBV5-1; d_call: TRBD1; j_call: TRBJ2-1; clone_size: .; cdr3_nt: TGCGCCAGCAGCTTGAGGACAGGGGGCATAGGTGAGCAGTTCTTC; cdr3_aa: CASSLRTGGIGEQFF
v_call: TRBV7-2; d_call: .; j_call: TRBJ2-5; clone_size: .; cdr3_nt: TGTGCCAGCAGGGATGCCGGGTTAGAGACCCAGTACTTC; cdr3_aa: CASRDAGLETQYF
v_call: TRBV6-4; d_call: .; j_call: TRBJ1-2; clone_size: .; cdr3_nt: TGTGCCAGCAGTCGGACAACTGGGGCTCACTATGGCTACACCTTC; cdr3_aa: CASSRTTGAHYGYTF
v_call: TRBV5-6; d_call: TRBD1; j_call: TRBJ1-2; clone_size: .; cdr3_nt: TGTGCCAGCAGCCAACAGGGGCTCTATGGCTACACCTTC; cdr3_aa: CASSQQGLYGYTF
v_call: TRBV25-1; d_call: TRBD2; j_call: TRBJ2-7; clone_size: .; cdr3_nt: TGTGCCAGCAGTGCGGCGGGGGGCTCCTACGAGCAGTACTTC; cdr3_aa: CASSAAGGSYEQYF
v_call: TRBV30; d_call: .; j_call: TRBJ1-2; clone_size: .; cdr3_nt: TGTGCCTGGAGTCCCAAACACGATGGCTACACCTTC; cdr3_aa: CAWSPKHDGYTF
v_call: TRBV23-1; d_call: TRBD1; j_call: TRBJ2-3; clone_size: .; cdr3_nt: TGCGCCAGCAGTCGTCAGGGGGCGGATACGCAGTATTTT; cdr3_aa: CASSRQGADTQYF
v_call: TRBV6-6; d_call: TRBD2; j_call: TRBJ2-1; clone_size: .; cdr3_nt: TGTGCCAGCAGTGGATCTAGCGGGGGTGCCTACAATGAGCAGTTCTTC; cdr3_aa: CASSGSSGGAYNEQFF
v_call: TRBV7-2; d_call: TRBD1; j_call: TRBJ1-1; clone_size: .; cdr3_nt: TGTGCCAGCAGCTTTCGTCCCGGGACAGGGGGAAAAGCTTTCTTT; cdr3_aa: CASSFRPGTGGKAFF
v_call: TRBV6-1; d_call: .; j_call: TRBJ2-2; clone_size: once; cdr3_nt: TGTGCCAGCAATCCGATAACGGTGAACACCGGGGAGCTGTTTTTT; cdr3_aa: CASNPITVNTGELFF
v_call: TRBV29-1; d_call: .; j_call: TRBJ2-1; clone_size: .; cdr3_nt: TGCAGCGTTGTCGTCCACGCGGATGAGCAGTTCTTC; cdr3_aa: CSVVVHADEQFF
v_call: TRBV2; d_call: TRBD1; j_call: TRBJ2-1; clone_size: .; cdr3_nt: TGTGCCAGCAGACAGGGGACGTACAATGAGCAGTTCTTC; cdr3_aa: CASRQGTYNEQFF
v_call: TRBV29-1; d_call: .; j_call: TRBJ1-4; clone_size: few; cdr3_nt: TGCAGCGTTGAGGGGCCTCCCGGGGGTGAAAAACTGTTTTTT; cdr3_aa: CSVEGPPGGEKLFF
v_call: TRBV7-8; d_call: .; j_call: TRBJ2-5; clone_size: .; cdr3_nt: TGTGCCAGCAGCCTTAGGGGCGGGCAGCGCGAGACCCAGTACTTC; cdr3_aa: CASSLRGGQRETQYF
v_call: TRBV6-5; d_call: TRBD2; j_call: TRBJ2-7; clone_size: few; cdr3_nt: TGTGCCAGCAGAACTAGCGGCTCCTACGAGCAGTACTTC; cdr3_aa: CASRTSGSYEQYF
v_call: TRBV29-1; d_call: .; j_call: TRBJ2-5; clone_size: .; cdr3_nt: TGCATCATTCAAACCGGGACTGGGTGGGGAGAGACCCAGTACTTC; cdr3_aa: CIIQTGTGWGETQYF